The T cell receptor (beta chain) under discussion was sequenced for a study of shared clonotypes between healthy human individuals. The input for sorted-subset replicate PCRs was 200 to 250 ng DNA, tens of thousands of T cell genomes. Some clones are missing from TCRdb's copy, which holds only in-frame ones; the method was immunoSEQ multiplex PCR. The sample carries more than 550,000 clones, roughly 87% recorded once. The TCR was taken from a man between 18 and 29 years old in good health. Some clones in this sample may be carry-over from other donors' samples. The sample was memory CD8+ T cells from PBMCs. The subset is: CD45RO+ cells pooled with CCR7-negative TemRA cells.

Written as DNA, the CDR3 is TGTGCCAGCAGTCCGGGACTAGCGGAATACAATGAGCAGTTCTTC. Protein product: CASSPGLAEYNEQFF. The chain joins TRBV28 to TRBJ2-1; 11 bases are a match to TRBD2. The CDR3 runs 15 residues. Germline CDR1 is MDHEN and CDR2 is SYDVKM. V shed 5 bases, J shed 4 bases, and the junction held 4 bases outside the gene matches. The variable domain in full, completed from reference TRBV28 and TRBJ2-1, reads DVKVTQSSRYLVKRTGEKVFLECVQDMDHENMFWYRQDPGLGLRLIYFSYDVKMKEKGDIPEGYSVSREKKERFSLILESASTNQTSMYLCASSPGLAEYNEQFFGPGTRLTVL.